This record covers a single TCR beta chain. Unique molecular identifiers were used to barcode this TCRbeta library. One entry per CDR3 protein, called by TCRdb with MiXCR from the PCR reads. This sample has about 610,000 distinct CDR3 sequences; 25% to 30% occur once, and the top ten carry 35% to 40%. This record comes from a study of T-cell reconstitution after alpha-beta-depleted transplantation in children. The CDR3 totals 19 residues. The germline CDR1 and CDR2 sequences are MGHRA and YSYEKL. The trim removed 4 bases at V and 2 bases at J, leaving 9 bases unmatched. The sequence was collected from a boy younger than two with Wiskott-Aldrich syndrome, due to receive a stem cell transplant. The sample consisted of PBMCs, taken before TCRalphabeta/CD19-depleted stem cell transplant. This rearrangement joins TRBV4-1 to TRBJ2-6; 12 bases are shared with TRBD1. Written as DNA, the CDR3 is TGCGCCAGCAGCCCCTTCTGGGACAGGGGGCATACTGGGGCCAACGTCCTGACTTTC. Protein sequence: CASSPFWDRGHTGANVLTF.